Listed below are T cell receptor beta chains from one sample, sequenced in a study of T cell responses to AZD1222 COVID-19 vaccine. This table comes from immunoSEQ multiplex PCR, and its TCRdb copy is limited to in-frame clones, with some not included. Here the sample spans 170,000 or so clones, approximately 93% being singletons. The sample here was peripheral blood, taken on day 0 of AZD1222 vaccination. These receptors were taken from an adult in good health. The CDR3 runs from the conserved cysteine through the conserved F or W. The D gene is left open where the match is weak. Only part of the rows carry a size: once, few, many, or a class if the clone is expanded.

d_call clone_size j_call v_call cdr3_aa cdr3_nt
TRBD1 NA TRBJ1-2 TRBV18 CASSPDRDYYGYTF TGTGCCAGCTCCCCCGACAGGGATTACTATGGCTACACCTTC
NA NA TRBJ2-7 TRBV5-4 CASSPAMGEQYF TGTGCCAGCAGCCCCGCTATGGGCGAGCAGTACTTC
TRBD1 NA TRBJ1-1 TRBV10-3 CAISQMATGRSEAFF TGTGCCATCAGCCAAATGGCGACAGGGCGGTCTGAAGCTTTCTTT
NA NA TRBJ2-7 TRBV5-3 CARSLGGNSYEQYF TGTGCCAGAAGCTTGGGTGGGAACTCCTACGAGCAGTACTTC
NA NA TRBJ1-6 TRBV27 CASSLPGRYNSPLHF TGTGCCAGCAGTCTCCCGGGGCGGTATAATTCACCCCTCCACTTT
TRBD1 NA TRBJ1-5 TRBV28 CASSTPGQGIFQPQHF TGTGCCAGCAGTACCCCGGGACAGGGGATATTTCAGCCCCAGCATTTT
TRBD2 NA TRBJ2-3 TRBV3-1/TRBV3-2 CASSRGTSGGAVADTQYF TGTGCCAGCAGCCGTGGGACTAGCGGGGGGGCCGTCGCAGATACGCAGTATTTT
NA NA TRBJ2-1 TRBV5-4 CATSPGRGESSYNEQFF TGTGCCACCTCGCCGGGGAGGGGGGAAAGCTCCTACAATGAGCAGTTCTTC
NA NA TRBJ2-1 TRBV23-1 CASSQGCNEQFF TGCGCCAGCAGTCAGGGCTGCAATGAGCAGTTCTTC
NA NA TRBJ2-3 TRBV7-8 CASSPNPGGNTDTQYF TGTGCCAGCAGCCCGAACCCCGGGGGAAACACAGATACGCAGTATTTT
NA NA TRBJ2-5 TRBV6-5 CASTPRNQETQYF TGTGCCAGCACCCCGAGGAACCAAGAGACCCAGTACTTC
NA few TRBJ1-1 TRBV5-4 CASSLWENTEAFF TGTGCCAGCAGCTTGTGGGAAAACACTGAAGCTTTCTTT
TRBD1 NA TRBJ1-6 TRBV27 CASSLSPEGARNSPLHF TGTGCCAGCAGTTTATCGCCCGAGGGGGCGCGAAATTCACCCCTCCACTTT
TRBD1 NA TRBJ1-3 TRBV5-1 CASSTGTDGNTIYF TGCGCCAGCAGCACCGGGACAGATGGAAACACCATATATTTT
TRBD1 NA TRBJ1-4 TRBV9 CASSPRTGGGEKLFF TGTGCCAGCAGCCCTCGGACAGGGGGCGGTGAAAAACTGTTTTTT
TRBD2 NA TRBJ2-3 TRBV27 CASSLSGGASDTQYF TGTGCCAGCAGCCTTAGCGGGGGGGCATCAGATACGCAGTATTTT
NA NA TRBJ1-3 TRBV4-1 CASSQDLARFGGNTIYF TGCGCCAGCAGCCAAGATCTAGCCCGGTTTGGGGGGAACACCATATATTTT
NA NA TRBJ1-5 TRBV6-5 CASSYSGSRLDQPQHF TGTGCCAGCAGTTACTCCGGTAGCAGGCTCGATCAGCCCCAGCATTTT
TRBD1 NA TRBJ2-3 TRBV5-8 CASSWTGGGFSTDTQYF TGTGCCAGCAGCTGGACAGGGGGTGGTTTTAGCACAGATACGCAGTATTTT
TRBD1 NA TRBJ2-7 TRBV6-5 CASRGQGAAYEQYF TGTGCCAGCAGGGGACAGGGGGCTGCATACGAGCAGTACTTC